This TCR beta chain was captured in a study of T-cell reconstitution after alpha-beta-depleted transplantation in children. Between the trimmed V and J ends, which lost 0 bases and 0 bases, there was a span of 10 bases. The CDR3 length is 15 residues. Germline CDR1 is SGDLS and CDR2 is YYNGEE. Preparation of the TCRbeta library involved a method that used unique molecular identifiers. TCRdb ran MiXCR on the PCR reads and lists one entry per CDR3 protein. The table includes 90,000 to 120,000 distinct CDR3 sequences, 5.5% to 7% detected once. The clonotype was recovered from a male patient under 10 years old who had a stem cell transplant for acute lymphoblastic leukemia, so the T cells may come from the graft donor. The gene calls are TRBV9 and TRBJ2-7; D uncertain. The specimen comprised PBMCs, mostly from graft donor cells, sampled 360 days after TCRalphabeta/CD19-depleted stem cell transplant. For the CDR3, the DNA is TGTGCCAGCAGCGTAGCCGGGTGGAGCTCCTACGAGCAGTACTTC. Translation: CASSVAGWSSYEQYF.